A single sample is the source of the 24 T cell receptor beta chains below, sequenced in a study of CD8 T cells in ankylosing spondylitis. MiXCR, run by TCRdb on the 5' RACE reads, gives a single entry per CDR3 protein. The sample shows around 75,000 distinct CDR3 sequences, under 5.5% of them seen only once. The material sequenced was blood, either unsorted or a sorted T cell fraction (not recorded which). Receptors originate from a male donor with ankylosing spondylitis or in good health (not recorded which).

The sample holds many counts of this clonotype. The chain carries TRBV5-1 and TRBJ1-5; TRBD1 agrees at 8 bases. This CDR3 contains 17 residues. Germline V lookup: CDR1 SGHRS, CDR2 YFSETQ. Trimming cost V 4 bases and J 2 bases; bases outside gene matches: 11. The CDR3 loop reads CASSLYPTGEGNQPQHF. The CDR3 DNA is TGCGCCAGCAGCCTCTACCCGACAGGGGAAGGCAATCAGCCCCAGCATTTT. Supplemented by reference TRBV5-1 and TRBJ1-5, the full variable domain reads KAGVTQTPRYLIKTRGQQVTLSCSPISGHRSVSWYQQTPGQGLQFLFEYFSETQRNKGNFPGRFSGRQFSNSRSEMNVSTLELGDSALYLCASSLYPTGEGNQPQHFGDGTRLSIL.

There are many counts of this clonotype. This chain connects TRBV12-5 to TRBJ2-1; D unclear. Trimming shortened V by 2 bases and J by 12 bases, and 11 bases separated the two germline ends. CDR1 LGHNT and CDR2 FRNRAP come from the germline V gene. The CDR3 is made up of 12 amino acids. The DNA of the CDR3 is TGTGCTAGTGGTTTGAATGTCGTGGGGCAGTTCTTC. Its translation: CASGLNVVGQFF. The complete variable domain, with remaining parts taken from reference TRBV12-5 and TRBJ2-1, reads DARVTQTPRHKVTEMGQEVTMRCQPILGHNTVFWYRQTMMQGLELLAYFRNRAPLDDSGMPKDRFSAEMPDATLATLKIQPSEPRDSAVYFCASGLNVVGQFFGPGTRLTVL.

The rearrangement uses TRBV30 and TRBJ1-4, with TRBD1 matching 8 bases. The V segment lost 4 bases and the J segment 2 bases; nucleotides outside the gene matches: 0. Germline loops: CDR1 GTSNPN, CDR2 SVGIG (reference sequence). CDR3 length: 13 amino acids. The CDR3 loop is CAWTGGTNEKLFF. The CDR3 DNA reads TGTGCCTGGACAGGGGGCACTAATGAAAAACTGTTTTTT. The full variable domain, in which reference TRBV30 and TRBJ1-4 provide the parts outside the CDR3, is SQTIHQWPATLVQPVGSPLSLECTVEGTSNPNLYWYRQAAGRGLQLLFYSVGIGQISSEVPQNLSASRPQDRQFILSSKKLLLSDSGFYLCAWTGGTNEKLFFGSGTQLSVL.

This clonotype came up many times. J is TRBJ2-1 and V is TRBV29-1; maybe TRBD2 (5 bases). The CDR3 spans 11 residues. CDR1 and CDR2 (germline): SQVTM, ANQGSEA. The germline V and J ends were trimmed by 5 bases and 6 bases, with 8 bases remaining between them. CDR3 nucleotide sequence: TGCAGCGTTTTGGAGGCCAATGAGCAGTTCTTC. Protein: CSVLEANEQFF.

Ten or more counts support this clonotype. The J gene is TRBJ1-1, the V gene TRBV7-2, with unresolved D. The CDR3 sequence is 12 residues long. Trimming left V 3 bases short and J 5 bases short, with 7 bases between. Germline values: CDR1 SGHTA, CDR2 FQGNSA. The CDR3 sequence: CASSFDGTEAFF. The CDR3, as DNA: TGTGCCAGCAGCTTCGATGGAACTGAAGCTTTCTTT.

The CDR3, as DNA: TGTGCCAGCAGCTTAGCGGCCAGGGATGAGCAGTTCTTC. Translating it yields CASSLAARDEQFF. The V gene is TRBV11-2, the J gene TRBJ2-1; weak D call: TRBD1 (5 bases). There are 13 residues in the CDR3. V dropped 1 base and J dropped 8 bases, with 9 bases sitting between them. From germline, CDR1 is SGHAT and CDR2 FQNNGV.

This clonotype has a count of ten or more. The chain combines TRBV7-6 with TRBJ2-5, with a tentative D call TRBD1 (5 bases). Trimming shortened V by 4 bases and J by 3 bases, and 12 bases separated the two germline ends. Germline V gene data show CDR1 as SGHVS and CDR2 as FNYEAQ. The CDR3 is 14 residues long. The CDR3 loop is CASSSWGGEETQYF. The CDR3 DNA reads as TGTGCCAGCAGCTCCTGGGGCGGAGAAGAGACCCAGTACTTC.

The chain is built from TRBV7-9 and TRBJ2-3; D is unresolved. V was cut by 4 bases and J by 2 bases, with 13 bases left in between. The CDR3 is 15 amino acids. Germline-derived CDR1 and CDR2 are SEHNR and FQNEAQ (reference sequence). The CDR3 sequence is CASSSRTEHTDTQYF. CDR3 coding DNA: TGTGCCAGCAGCTCTCGGACCGAACACACAGATACGCAGTATTTT.

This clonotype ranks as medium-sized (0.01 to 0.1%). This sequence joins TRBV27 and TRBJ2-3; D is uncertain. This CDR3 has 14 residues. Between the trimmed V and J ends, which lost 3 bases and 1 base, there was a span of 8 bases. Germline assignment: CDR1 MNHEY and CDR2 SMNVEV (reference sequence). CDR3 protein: CASSFRSGTDTQYF. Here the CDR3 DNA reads TGTGCCAGCAGTTTTCGGTCGGGCACAGATACGCAGTATTTT.

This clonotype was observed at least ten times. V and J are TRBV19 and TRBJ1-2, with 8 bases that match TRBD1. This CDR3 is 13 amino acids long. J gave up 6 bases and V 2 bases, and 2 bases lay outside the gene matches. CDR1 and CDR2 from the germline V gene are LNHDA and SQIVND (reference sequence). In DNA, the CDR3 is TGTGCCAGTAGTATACAGGGGGCGGATGGCTACACCTTC. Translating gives CASSIQGADGYTF. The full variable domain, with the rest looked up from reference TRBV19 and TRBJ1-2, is DGGITQSPKYLFRKEGQNVTLSCEQNLNHDAMYWYRQDPGQGLRLIYYSQIVNDFQKGDIAEGYSVSREKKESFPLTVTSAQKNPTAFYLCASSIQGADGYTFGSGTRLTVV.

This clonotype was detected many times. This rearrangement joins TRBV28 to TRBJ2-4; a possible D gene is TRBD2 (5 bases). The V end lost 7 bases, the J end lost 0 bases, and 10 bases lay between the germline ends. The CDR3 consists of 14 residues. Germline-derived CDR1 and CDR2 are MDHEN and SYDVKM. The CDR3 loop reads CASNGVRAKNIQYF. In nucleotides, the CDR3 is TGTGCCAGCAACGGGGTGCGAGCCAAAAACATTCAGTACTTC. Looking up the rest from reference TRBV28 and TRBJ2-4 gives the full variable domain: DVKVTQSSRYLVKRTGEKVFLECVQDMDHENMFWYRQDPGLGLRLIYFSYDVKMKEKGDIPEGYSVSREKKERFSLILESASTNQTSMYLCASNGVRAKNIQYFGAGTRLSVL.

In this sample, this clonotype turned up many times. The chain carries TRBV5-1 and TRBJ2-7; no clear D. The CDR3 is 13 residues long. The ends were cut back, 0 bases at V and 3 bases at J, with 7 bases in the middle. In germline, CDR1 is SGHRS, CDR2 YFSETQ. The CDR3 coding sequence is TGCGCCAGCAGCTTGGCCAAGGGCTACGAGCAGTACTTC. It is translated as CASSLAKGYEQYF.

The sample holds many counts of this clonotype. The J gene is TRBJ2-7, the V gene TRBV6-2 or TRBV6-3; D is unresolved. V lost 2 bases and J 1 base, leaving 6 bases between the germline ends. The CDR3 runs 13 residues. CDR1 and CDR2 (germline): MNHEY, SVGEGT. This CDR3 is CASSYGNSYEQYF. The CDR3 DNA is TGTGCCAGCAGTTACGGGAATTCCTACGAGCAGTACTTC.

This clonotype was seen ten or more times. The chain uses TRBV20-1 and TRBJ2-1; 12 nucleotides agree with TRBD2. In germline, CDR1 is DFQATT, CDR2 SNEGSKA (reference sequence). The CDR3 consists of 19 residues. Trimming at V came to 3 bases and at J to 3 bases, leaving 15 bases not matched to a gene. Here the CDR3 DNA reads TGCAGTGCTAGTGGTCTCCTCCAGCTAGCGGGGGGGCTCTACAATGAGCAGTTCTTC. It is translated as CSASGLLQLAGGLYNEQFF.

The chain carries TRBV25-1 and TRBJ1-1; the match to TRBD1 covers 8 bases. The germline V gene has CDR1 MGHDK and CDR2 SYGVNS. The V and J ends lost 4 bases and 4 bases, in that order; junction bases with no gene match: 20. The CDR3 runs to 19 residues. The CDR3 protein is CASSGPDLGRGRGVTEAFF. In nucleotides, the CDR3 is TGTGCCAGCAGTGGGCCGGATTTAGGCAGGGGGCGCGGAGTCACTGAAGCTTTCTTT.

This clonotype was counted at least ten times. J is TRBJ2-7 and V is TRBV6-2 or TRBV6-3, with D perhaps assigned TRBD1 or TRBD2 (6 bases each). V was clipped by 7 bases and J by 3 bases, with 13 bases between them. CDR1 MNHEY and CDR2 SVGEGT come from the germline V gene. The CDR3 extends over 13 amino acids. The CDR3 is CASKTGGFYEQYF. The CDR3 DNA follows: TGTGCCAGCAAGACCGGGGGCTTCTACGAGCAGTACTTC.

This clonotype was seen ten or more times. The CDR3 spells CSVPGQWSLEAFF. The CDR3 DNA reads as TGCAGTGTCCCTGGCCAATGGAGCCTGGAAGCTTTCTTT. The V call is TRBV20-1, the J call TRBJ1-1; D not resolved. Germline values: CDR1 DFQATT, CDR2 SNEGSKA (reference sequence). This CDR3 is 13 amino acids long. V was shortened by 7 bases and J by 8 bases, with 20 bases between the two germline ends.

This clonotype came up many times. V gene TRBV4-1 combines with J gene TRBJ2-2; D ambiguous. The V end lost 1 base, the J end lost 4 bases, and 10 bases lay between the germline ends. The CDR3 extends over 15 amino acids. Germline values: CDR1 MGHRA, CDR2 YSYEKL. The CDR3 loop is CASSQGWAATGELFF. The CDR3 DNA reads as TGCGCCAGCAGCCAAGGTTGGGCGGCCACCGGGGAGCTGTTTTTT.

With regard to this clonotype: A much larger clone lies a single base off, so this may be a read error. CDR3 protein: CASSKTQGPYSEQFF. CDR3 bases: TGCGCCAGCAGTAAAACACAGGGGCCCTACAGTGAGCAGTTCTTC. The genes are TRBV10-1 and TRBJ2-1; TRBD1 matches 7 bases. CDR3 length equals 15 residues. Germline V gene data show CDR1 as WNHNN and CDR2 as SYGVQD (reference sequence).

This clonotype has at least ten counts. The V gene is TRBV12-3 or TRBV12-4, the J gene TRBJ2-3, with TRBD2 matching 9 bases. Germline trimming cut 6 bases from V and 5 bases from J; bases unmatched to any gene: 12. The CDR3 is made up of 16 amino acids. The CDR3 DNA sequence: TGTGCCAGCAGCCCGCCCGGGACTAGCCAGATAGATACGCAGTATTTT. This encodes CASSPPGTSQIDTQYF.

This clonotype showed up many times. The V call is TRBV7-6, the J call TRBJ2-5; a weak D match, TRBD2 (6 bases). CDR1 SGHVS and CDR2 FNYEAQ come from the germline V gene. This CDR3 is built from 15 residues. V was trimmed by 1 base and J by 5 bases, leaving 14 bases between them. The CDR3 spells CASSLDWGGEETQYF. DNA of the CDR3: TGTGCCAGCAGCTTAGACTGGGGCGGGGAGGAGACCCAGTACTTC. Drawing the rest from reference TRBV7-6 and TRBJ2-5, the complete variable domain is GAGVSQSPRYKVTKRGQDVALRCDPISGHVSLYWYRQALGQGPEFLTYFNYEAQQDKSGLPNDRFSAERPEGSISTLTIQRTEQRDSAMYRCASSLDWGGEETQYFGPGTRLLVL.

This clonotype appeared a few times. CDR3 bases: TGTGCCAGCAGCCAAGATCCAAGGCGGGGGGGCGGGTATGAGCAGTTCTTC. Translated, it gives CASSQDPRRGGGYEQFF. This sequence joins TRBV3-1 and TRBJ2-1, with 9 bases fitting TRBD2. CDR1 LGHDT and CDR2 YNNKEL come from the germline V gene (reference sequence). The V and J ends lost 0 bases and 8 bases, in that order; junction bases with no gene match: 11. CDR3 length: 17 amino acids.

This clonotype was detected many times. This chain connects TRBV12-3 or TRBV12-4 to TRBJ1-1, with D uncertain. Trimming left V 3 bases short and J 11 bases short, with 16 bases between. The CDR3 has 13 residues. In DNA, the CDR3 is TGTGCCAGCAGTTTCCTCAGACTGTCAGAGGCTTTCTTT. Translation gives CASSFLRLSEAFF.

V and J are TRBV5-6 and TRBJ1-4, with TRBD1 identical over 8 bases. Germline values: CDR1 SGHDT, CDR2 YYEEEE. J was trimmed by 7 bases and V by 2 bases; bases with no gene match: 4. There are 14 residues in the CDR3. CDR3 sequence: CASSFDRGGEKLFF. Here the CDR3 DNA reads TGTGCCAGCAGCTTCGACAGGGGAGGTGAAAAACTGTTTTTT.